One and the same sample provided the 7 T cell receptor beta chains below, sequenced in a study of CD8 T cells in Susac syndrome. Reverse transcription of 0.5 to 1 ug RNA was performed with random hexamers. Each CDR3 protein is one row after TCRdb ran MiXCR on the immunoSEQ multiplex PCR reads. The table shows about 250,000 distinct CDR3 sequences, with 85% to 95% occurring only once. Sequencing used CD4+ T cells from PBMCs. These receptors originate from a human donor with multiple sclerosis.

V gene TRBV20-1 combines with J gene TRBJ1-1, with a possible D match to TRBD1 (5 bases). The V gene's germline CDR1 is DFQATT and CDR2 SNEGSKA (reference sequence). The CDR3 has 17 amino acids. V lost 2 bases and J lost 0, with 19 bases in between. CDR3 protein: CSARPASGDHMNTEAFF. DNA of the CDR3: TGCAGTGCTAGACCGGCATCGGGGGACCACATGAACACTGAAGCTTTCTTT.

The V call is TRBV14, the J call TRBJ2-2; D is uncertain. This CDR3 has 14 residues. Trimming pared 4 bases from V and 5 bases from J, leaving 11 bases between. Germline-derived CDR1 and CDR2 are SGHDN and FVKESK. The CDR3 sequence: CASSRKPGTGELFF. For the CDR3, the DNA is TGTGCCAGCAGCCGAAAACCTGGAACCGGGGAGCTGTTTTTT.

This chain joins TRBV27 and TRBJ1-3, with 9 bases lining up with TRBD1. The CDR3 has 15 residues. V shed 5 bases, J shed 4 bases, and the junction held 6 bases outside the gene matches. CDR1 is MNHEY, CDR2 SMNVEV, per germline (reference sequence). This CDR3 reads CASSPGQGFGNTIYF. CDR3 nucleotides: TGTGCCAGCAGTCCGGGACAGGGATTCGGAAACACCATATATTTT.

The rearrangement joins TRBV5-1 to TRBJ2-5, with D possibly TRBD2 on 5 matching bases. Trimming took 2 bases from V and 2 from J, leaving 10 bases between them. The CDR3 extends over 14 amino acids. Germline V gene sequence: CDR1 SGHRS, CDR2 YFSETQ. The CDR3 coding sequence is TGCGCCAGCAGCTTATTTCGGGGACAAGAGACCCAGTACTTC. This encodes CASSLFRGQETQYF.

V is TRBV7-9 and J is TRBJ2-3; D gene unclear. This CDR3 has 12 residues. Germline values: CDR1 SEHNR, CDR2 FQNEAQ (reference sequence). V lost 5 bases to trimming and J lost 2 bases, with 5 bases between them. The CDR3 spells CASSVNTDTQYF. CDR3 nucleotides: TGTGCCAGCAGCGTCAACACAGATACGCAGTATTTT.

This chain connects TRBV12-3 or TRBV12-4 to TRBJ2-3; 15 nucleotides match TRBD2. V shed 5 bases and J 6 bases; nucleotides not matched to a gene: 6. The CDR3 consists of 16 residues. The CDR3 DNA sequence: TGTGCCAGCAGTCGGACTAGCGGGGGGGCTTTGGATACGCAGTATTTT. Translating gives CASSRTSGGALDTQYF.

This rearrangement joins TRBV5-1 to TRBJ1-1; TRBD1 might be the D (5 bases). The V end was cut by 4 bases, the J end by 0 bases, with 19 bases between. CDR3 length: 17 residues. CDR1 and CDR2 (germline): SGHRS, YFSETQ. For the CDR3, the DNA is TGCGCCAGCAGCCCGGGGGGAGGGTACACCTTGAACACTGAAGCTTTCTTT. As protein: CASSPGGGYTLNTEAFF.